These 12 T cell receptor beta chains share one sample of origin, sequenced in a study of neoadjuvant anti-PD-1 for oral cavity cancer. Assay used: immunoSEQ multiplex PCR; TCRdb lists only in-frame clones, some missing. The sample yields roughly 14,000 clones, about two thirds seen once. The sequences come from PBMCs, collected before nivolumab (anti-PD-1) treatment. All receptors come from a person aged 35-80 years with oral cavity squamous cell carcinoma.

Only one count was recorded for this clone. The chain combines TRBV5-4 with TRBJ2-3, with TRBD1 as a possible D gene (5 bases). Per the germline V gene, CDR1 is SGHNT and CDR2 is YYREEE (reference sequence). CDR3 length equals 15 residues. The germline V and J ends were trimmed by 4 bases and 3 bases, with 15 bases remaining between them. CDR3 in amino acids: CASSPSADSTDTQYF. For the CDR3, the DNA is TGTGCCAGCAGCCCTTCGGCCGACAGTACAGATACGCAGTATTTT.

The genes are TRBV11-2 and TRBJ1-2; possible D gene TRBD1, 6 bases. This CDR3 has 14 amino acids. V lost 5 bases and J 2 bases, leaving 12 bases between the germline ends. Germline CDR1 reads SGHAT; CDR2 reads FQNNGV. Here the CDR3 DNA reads TGTGCCAGCAGCCTTGGACAGTTAAACTATGGCTACACCTTC. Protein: CASSLGQLNYGYTF.

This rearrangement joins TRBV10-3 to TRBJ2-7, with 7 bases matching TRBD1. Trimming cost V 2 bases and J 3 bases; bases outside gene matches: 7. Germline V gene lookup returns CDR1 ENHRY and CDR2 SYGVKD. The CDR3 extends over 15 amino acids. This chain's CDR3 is CAISEGVAGGYEQYF. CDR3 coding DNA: TGTGCCATCAGTGAGGGCGTGGCAGGGGGCTACGAGCAGTACTTC.

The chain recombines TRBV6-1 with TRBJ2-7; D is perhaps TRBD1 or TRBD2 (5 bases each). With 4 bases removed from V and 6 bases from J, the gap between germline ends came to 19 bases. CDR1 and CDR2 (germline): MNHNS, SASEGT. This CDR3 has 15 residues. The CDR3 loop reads CASSGGIPPRSEQYF. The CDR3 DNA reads TGTGCCAGCAGTGGGGGGATCCCCCCCCGGAGCGAGCAGTACTTC.

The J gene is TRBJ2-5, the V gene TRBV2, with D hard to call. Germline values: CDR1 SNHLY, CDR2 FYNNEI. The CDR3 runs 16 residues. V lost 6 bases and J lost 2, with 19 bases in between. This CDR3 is CASRRLHGDRQETQYF. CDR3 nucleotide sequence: TGTGCCAGCAGAAGGCTACATGGAGACCGTCAAGAGACCCAGTACTTC.

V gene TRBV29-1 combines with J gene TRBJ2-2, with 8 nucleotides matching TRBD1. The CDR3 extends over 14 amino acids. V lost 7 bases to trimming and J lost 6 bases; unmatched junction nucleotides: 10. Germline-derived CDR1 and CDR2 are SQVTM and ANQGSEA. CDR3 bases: TGCAGCGCCGCGAAGACAGGGGTGGCCGGGGAGCTGTTTTTT. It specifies CSAAKTGVAGELFF.

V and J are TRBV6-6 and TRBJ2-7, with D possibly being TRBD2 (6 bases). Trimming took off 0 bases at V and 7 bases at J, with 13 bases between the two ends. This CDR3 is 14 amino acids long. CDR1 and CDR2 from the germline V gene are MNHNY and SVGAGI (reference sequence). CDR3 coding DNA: TGTGCCAGCAGTTACTCGCAGGTAGGAGGGGAGCAGTACTTC. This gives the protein CASSYSQVGGEQYF.

CDR3 sequence (DNA): TGTGCCAGCAGCTTGGGACAGGGGCGGGAGACCCAGTACTTC. Translated, it gives CASSLGQGRETQYF. This chain links TRBV5-8 with TRBJ2-5; 8 bases are a match to TRBD1. CDR3 size: 14 residues. The V segment lost 0 bases and the J segment 5 bases; nucleotides outside the gene matches: 3. Germline CDR1 reads SGHTS; CDR2 reads YDEGEE.

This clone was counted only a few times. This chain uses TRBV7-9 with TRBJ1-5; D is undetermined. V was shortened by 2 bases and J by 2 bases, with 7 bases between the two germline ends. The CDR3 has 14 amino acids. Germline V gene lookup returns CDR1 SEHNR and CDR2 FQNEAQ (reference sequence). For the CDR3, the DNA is TGTGCCAGCAGCTTATCGGGTCGCAATCAGCCCCAGCATTTT. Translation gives CASSLSGRNQPQHF.

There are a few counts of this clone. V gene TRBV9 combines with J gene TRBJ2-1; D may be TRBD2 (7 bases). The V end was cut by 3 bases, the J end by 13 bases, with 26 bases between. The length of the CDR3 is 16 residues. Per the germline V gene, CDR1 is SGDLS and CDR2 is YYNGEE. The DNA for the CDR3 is TGTGCCAGCAGCGCCTTGGGGGGGGCTCTAGTTGTTGGTCAGTTCTTC. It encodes CASSALGGALVVGQFF.

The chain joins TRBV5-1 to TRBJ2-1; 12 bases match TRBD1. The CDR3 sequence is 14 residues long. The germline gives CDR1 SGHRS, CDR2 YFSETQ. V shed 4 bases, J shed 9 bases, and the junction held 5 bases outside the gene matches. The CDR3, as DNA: TGCGCCAGCAGCAAGGGACAGGGGGCGGGTGAGCAGTTCTTC. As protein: CASSKGQGAGEQFF.

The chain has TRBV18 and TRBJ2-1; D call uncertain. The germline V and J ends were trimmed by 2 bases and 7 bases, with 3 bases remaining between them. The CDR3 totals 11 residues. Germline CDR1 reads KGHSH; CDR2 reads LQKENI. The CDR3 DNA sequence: TGTGCCAGCTCACCATCTAATGAGCAGTTCTTC. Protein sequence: CASSPSNEQFF.